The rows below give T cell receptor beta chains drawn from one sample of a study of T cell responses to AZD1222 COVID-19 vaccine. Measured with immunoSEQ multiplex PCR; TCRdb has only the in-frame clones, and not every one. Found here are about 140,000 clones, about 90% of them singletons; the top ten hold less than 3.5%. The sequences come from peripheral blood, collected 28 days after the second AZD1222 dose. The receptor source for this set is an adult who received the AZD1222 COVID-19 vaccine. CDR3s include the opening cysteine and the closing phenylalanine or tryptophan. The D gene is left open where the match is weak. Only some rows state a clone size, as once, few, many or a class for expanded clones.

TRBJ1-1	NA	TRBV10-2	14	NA	TGCGCCAGCAGGGAGAACAGAATGAACACTGAAGCTTTCTTT	CASRENRMNTEAFF
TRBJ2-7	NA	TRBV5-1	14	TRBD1	TGCGCCAGCAGCCGACAGACAGGGGTCCACGAGCAGTACTTC	CASSRQTGVHEQYF
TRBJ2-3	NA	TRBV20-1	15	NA	TGCAGTGCTAGTCCAGCGGGCCGCGCGGCAGATACGCAGTATTTT	CSASPAGRAADTQYF
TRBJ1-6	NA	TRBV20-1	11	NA	TGCAGTGCTGGCGACCGGGGAGCCCTCCACTTT	CSAGDRGALHF
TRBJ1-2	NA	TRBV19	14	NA	TGTGCCAGTAGTATGGGGACGGGCTCGGCAGGCTACACCTTC	CASSMGTGSAGYTF
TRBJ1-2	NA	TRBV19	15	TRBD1	TGTGCCAGTTACCCGGGACAGGACCTTTACTATGGCTACACCTTC	CASYPGQDLYYGYTF
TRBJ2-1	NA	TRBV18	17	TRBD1	TGTGCCAGCTCACCACCGGTCAGGGGGCGAGTATACAATGAGCAGTTCTTC	CASSPPVRGRVYNEQFF
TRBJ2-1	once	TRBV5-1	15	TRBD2	TGCGCCAGCAGCTTGAGTCTAGCGGGAGCCAATGAGCAGTTCTTC	CASSLSLAGANEQFF
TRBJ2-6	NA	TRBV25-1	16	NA	TGTGCCAGCAACCAGGGTGTTGGGTCTGGGGCCAACGTCCTGACTTTC	CASNQGVGSGANVLTF
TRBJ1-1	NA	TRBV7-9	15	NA	TGTGCCAGCACCTTCAGGAGGGGGAAGAACACTGAAGCTTTCTTT	CASTFRRGKNTEAFF
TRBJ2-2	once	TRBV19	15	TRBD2	TGTGCCAGCCCCCTAGTTCTAGCGGAAACCGGGGAGCTGTTTTTT	CASPLVLAETGELFF
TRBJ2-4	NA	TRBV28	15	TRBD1	TGTGCCAGCAGTCGACAGGGCCTTGCCAAAAACATTCAGTACTTC	CASSRQGLAKNIQYF
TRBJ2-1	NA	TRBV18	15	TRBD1	TGTGCCAGCTCACTGTCCGGGACAGACTACAATGAGCAGTTCTTC	CASSLSGTDYNEQFF
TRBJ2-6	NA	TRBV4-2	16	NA	TGTGCCAGCAGCCAAGATCTCTTAGCTGGGGCCAACGTCCTGACTTTC	CASSQDLLAGANVLTF
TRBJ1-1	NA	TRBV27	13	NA	TGTGCCAGCAGTTTAGGGATGAACACTGAAGCTTTCTTT	CASSLGMNTEAFF
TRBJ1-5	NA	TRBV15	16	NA	TGTGCCACCAGCAGAGATAACCCGGCCGGCAATCAGCCCCAGCATTTT	CATSRDNPAGNQPQHF
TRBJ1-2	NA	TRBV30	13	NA	TGTGCCTGGAGCCCCGGGAATAACTATGGCTACACCTTC	CAWSPGNNYGYTF
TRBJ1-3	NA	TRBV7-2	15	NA	TGTGCCAGCAGCCTTGGACAGAGGTCTGGAAACACCATATATTTT	CASSLGQRSGNTIYF
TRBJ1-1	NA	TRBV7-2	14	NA	TGTGCCAGCAGCTTACTGGGGCCGGGCACTGAAGCTTTCTTT	CASSLLGPGTEAFF
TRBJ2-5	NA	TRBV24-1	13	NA	TGTGCCACCTCACTGGGCCCCCAAGAGACCCAGTACTTC	CATSLGPQETQYF